These T cell receptor beta chains were read from a single sample in a study of T cell repertoires in cytomegalovirus infection. TCRdb itself ran the reads through MiXCR, one entry per CDR3 protein. The table lists some 70,000 distinct CDR3 sequences, 22% of them singletons. No antigens are known for them. The sequencing input was PBMCs, sequenced either directly or after in vitro stimulation (not recorded which). The receptors derive from a human donor in good health (CMV status not recorded). Some clones in this sample may be carry-over from other donors' samples. Each CDR3 is given with its conserved first and last residue. The D gene is left open where the match is weak. Clone size is shown for a subset of rows, as once, few, many or a class of expanded clone.

clone_size d_call j_call v_call cdr3_nt cdr3_aa
few NA TRBJ1-2 TRBV10-3 TGTGCCATCAGTGAGTCGGGGGCGGCTTCTAACTATGGCTACACCTTC CAISESGAASNYGYTF
NA NA TRBJ2-1 TRBV7-9 TGTGCCAACAGCCCCAGACAAGACAATGAGCAGTTCTTC CANSPRQDNEQFF
NA TRBD2 TRBJ2-7 TRBV13 TGTGCCAGCAGCTTAGGCCCATCGCTAGCGGTCTACGAGCAGTACTTC CASSLGPSLAVYEQYF
NA NA TRBJ2-1 TRBV6-1 TGTGCCAGCAGCTTAGCTGGAGTACGAACAGAATACAATGAGCAGTTCTTC CASSLAGVRTEYNEQFF
few TRBD2 TRBJ2-2 TRBV7-9 TGTGCCAGCAGCCGGCCAGGGAGCGGGAGGTACACCGGGGAGCTGTTTTTT CASSRPGSGRYTGELFF
many NA TRBJ1-6 TRBV27 TGTGCCAGCAGTCCCCGAACAGGGAGGAATTCACCCCTCCACTTT CASSPRTGRNSPLHF
few TRBD2 TRBJ2-1 TRBV10-2 TGCGCCAGCAGTGAGCCGTCGGGACTAGCCACACTCAATGAGCAGTTCTTC CASSEPSGLATLNEQFF
NA TRBD2 TRBJ2-3 TRBV12-3/TRBV12-4 TGTGCCAGCAGTTTAAACCTAGCGGGAGGCGCAGATACGCAGTATTTT CASSLNLAGGADTQYF
few NA TRBJ1-2 TRBV10-3 TGTGCCATCAGTGCCTCGGGACACGGCTATGGCTACACCTTC CAISASGHGYGYTF
few NA TRBJ2-7 TRBV28 TGTGCCAGCAGACCTCGTTTTAGCGGCTACGAGCAGTACTTC CASRPRFSGYEQYF
many TRBD1 TRBJ2-3 TRBV28 TGTGCCAGCAGTCCTCCGGGACAGGGGGCAGATACGCAGTATTTT CASSPPGQGADTQYF
NA NA TRBJ1-6 TRBV10-2 TGCGCCAGCAGTGACCGGACGGTGAGCTCCTATAATTCACCCCTCCACTTT CASSDRTVSSYNSPLHF
many NA TRBJ2-4 TRBV7-2 TGTGCCAGCAGCTCCCTGATGGACGGGAAAAACATTCAGTACTTC CASSSLMDGKNIQYF
NA NA TRBJ2-1 TRBV6-2/TRBV6-3 TGTGCCAGCAGTTACGATCCCGACAGAAACTCCTACAATGAGCAGTTCTTC CASSYDPDRNSYNEQFF
NA NA TRBJ2-3 TRBV20-1 TGCAGTGCTACCCGACTAGTGAGCACAGATACGCAGTATTTT CSATRLVSTDTQYF
few NA TRBJ1-1 TRBV30 TGTGCCTGGAGTGTAACGATCGGTGAAGCTTTCTTT CAWSVTIGEAFF
NA NA TRBJ1-1 TRBV4-3 TGCGCCAGCAGCCAGGGGGAGGGATTCGAAGCTTTCTTT CASSQGEGFEAFF
NA TRBD1 TRBJ2-7 TRBV7-9 TGTGCCAGCAGCCCCAGGCGAGGACAGGGTACCTACGAGCAGTACTTC CASSPRRGQGTYEQYF
many NA TRBJ1-2 TRBV6-5 TGTGCCAGCAGTTACTCGGCACAGGGATTTGGCGGCTACACCTTC CASSYSAQGFGGYTF
few NA TRBJ1-2 TRBV6-2/TRBV6-3 TGTGCCAGTAGAAGACAAGTCTATGGCTACACCTTC CASRRQVYGYTF
NA NA TRBJ2-1 TRBV19 TGTGCCAGTAAAGGTTTCAGGGGGGTCATCAATGAGCAGTTCTTC CASKGFRGVINEQFF
NA NA TRBJ2-5 TRBV5-1 TGCGCCAGCAGCTTGGAACTAGCTCCACGCCAAGAGACCCAGTACTTC CASSLELAPRQETQYF
few TRBD1 TRBJ2-6 TRBV28 TGTGCCAGCAGGTCTACAGGGGGCGGCTCTGGGGCCAACGTCCTGACTTTC CASRSTGGGSGANVLTF
few TRBD2 TRBJ2-1 TRBV3-1 TGTGCCAGCAGCCCGGGACTAGGCTCCTACAATGAGCAGTTCTTC CASSPGLGSYNEQFF